Following are 16 T cell receptor beta chains from one sample sequenced in a study of blood T cell repertoires in COVID-19 (dated by TCRdb to 2018 to 2021). The method was the immunoSEQ multiplex PCR assay. Sourced from immuneACCESS, this table was stored by TCRdb with only in-frame sequences that have V and J called. A share of the clones is absent; for the studies checked, an unresolved V gene accounts for under half, and the remainder has no known explanation. Counted in this sample were more than 200,000 clones; around 90% of them appeared once. About 4% of the sample belongs to the ten largest clones. The sample taken for sequencing was PBMCs or T cells enriched from blood (not recorded which). The receptors derive from a young woman who had been exposed to COVID-19.

This rearrangement joins TRBV9 to TRBJ1-4, with D tentatively TRBD1 (5 bases). CDR1 is SGDLS and CDR2 is YYNGEE in the germline V gene. The CDR3 totals 15 residues. The V and J ends lost 2 bases and 1 base respectively, with 9 bases between them. CDR3 sequence (DNA): TGTGCCAGCAGCGTTGCAGGGCTAACTAATGAAAAACTGTTTTTT. Amino acid sequence: CASSVAGLTNEKLFF.

V is TRBV6-2 or TRBV6-3 and J is TRBJ1-5; 8 bases align to TRBD1. CDR3 length: 18 residues. V trimming: 6 bases; J trimming: 3 bases; junction bases outside the gene matches: 16. Looked up from germline, CDR1 is MNHEY and CDR2 is SVGEGT. DNA for the CDR3: TGTGCCAGCAGCCAAGGACAGGGCCTACAAATCTCCAATCAGCCCCAGCATTTT. This gives the protein CASSQGQGLQISNQPQHF.

The chain has TRBV5-4 and TRBJ2-3; no clear D. CDR1 and CDR2 (germline): SGHNT, YYREEE (reference sequence). The CDR3 length is 14 residues. V lost 1 base and J 2 bases, leaving 8 bases between the germline ends. The CDR3 region has the DNA TGTGCCAGCAGCTTGAAACGAGACACAGATACGCAGTATTTT. Translating gives CASSLKRDTDTQYF.

The chain couples TRBV28 to TRBJ1-2, with D possibly TRBD1 on 6 matching bases. Germline CDR1 is MDHEN and CDR2 is SYDVKM. This CDR3 comprises 12 residues. Between the trimmed V and J ends, which lost 7 bases and 4 bases, there was a span of 10 bases. The CDR3 bases are TGTGCCAGCAAACAGGGCGGCTATGGCTACACCTTC. It encodes CASKQGGYGYTF.

The chain combines TRBV28 with TRBJ2-3; D perhaps matches TRBD1 (5 bases). CDR3 length equals 14 residues. Germline lookup yields CDR1 MDHEN and CDR2 SYDVKM. The germline V and J ends were trimmed by 3 bases and 0 bases, with 7 bases remaining between them. The CDR3 nucleotides are TGTGCCAGCAGTTTGTCAGGGAGCACAGATACGCAGTATTTT. It is translated as CASSLSGSTDTQYF.

The chain is built from TRBV30 and TRBJ1-1; the D is unclear. This CDR3 region has 16 residues. Trimming took off 8 bases at V and 0 bases at J, with 22 bases between the two ends. From germline, CDR1 is GTSNPN and CDR2 SVGIG (reference sequence). CDR3 in DNA: TGTGCCAGTCGTGTGGCACCAATAATCATGAACACTGAAGCTTTCTTT. Its translation: CASRVAPIIMNTEAFF.

The rearrangement uses TRBV5-1 and TRBJ2-7; 14 bases line up with TRBD2. Germline V gives CDR1 SGHRS, CDR2 YFSETQ. The CDR3 totals 15 residues. V dropped 4 bases and J dropped 3; count of bases not matched to a gene: 3. CDR3 in amino acids: CASSRLAGGYYEQYF. As DNA, the CDR3 is TGCGCCAGCAGCAGACTAGCGGGAGGGTACTACGAGCAGTACTTC.

The V gene is TRBV15, the J gene TRBJ2-7, with 8 bases identical to TRBD2. The CDR3 has 15 residues. V lost 5 bases to trimming and J lost 5 bases; unmatched junction nucleotides: 11. Germline values: CDR1 LNHNV, CDR2 YYDKDF (reference sequence). This chain's CDR3 is CATSLRSGSRNEQYF. CDR3 nucleotides: TGTGCCACCAGCTTGCGAAGCGGGAGTAGGAACGAGCAGTACTTC.

As for this clone: Other nucleotide sequences in the sample specify the same CDR3. The V and J genes are TRBV3-1 (or the pseudogene TRBV3-2) and TRBJ2-1; 11 bases fit TRBD2. Germline CDR1 is LGHDT and CDR2 is YNNKEL (reference sequence). The CDR3 consists of 15 residues. The trim removed 4 bases at V and 3 bases at J, leaving 2 bases unmatched. CDR3 DNA sequence: TGTGCCAGCAGCCGTACTAGCGGGAGCTACAATGAGCAGTTCTTC. Translated, it gives CASSRTSGSYNEQFF.

This clone has a count of ten or more. This sequence joins TRBV11-2 and TRBJ2-5; 9 bases line up with TRBD2. The germline gives CDR1 SGHAT, CDR2 FQNNGV. The CDR3 totals 18 residues. The V segment lost 1 base and the J segment 2 bases; nucleotides outside the gene matches: 11. CDR3 in amino acids: CASSLGVAASGTQETQYF. The CDR3 nucleotides are TGTGCCAGCAGCTTAGGAGTGGCCGCTAGCGGGACTCAAGAGACCCAGTACTTC.

The J gene is TRBJ1-1, the V gene TRBV5-1, with D possibly TRBD1 on 6 matching bases. The CDR3 loop spans 13 amino acids. Germline CDR1 SGHRS, CDR2 YFSETQ. V lost 4 bases, J lost 3 bases, and 10 bases lay in between. The CDR3 protein is CASSRAGDTEAFF. CDR3 DNA: TGCGCCAGCAGCCGGGCAGGGGACACTGAAGCTTTCTTT. Variable domain in full (rest from reference TRBV5-1 and TRBJ1-1): KAGVTQTPRYLIKTRGQQVTLSCSPISGHRSVSWYQQTPGQGLQFLFEYFSETQRNKGNFPGRFSGRQFSNSRSEMNVSTLELGDSALYLCASSRAGDTEAFFGQGTRLTVV.

The J gene is TRBJ2-1, the V gene TRBV2; 7 nucleotides match TRBD2. The CDR3 has 18 amino acids. CDR1 and CDR2 (germline): SNHLY, FYNNEI. The J segment lost 0 bases and the V segment lost 1 base, leaving 9 bases of the junction unmatched. The CDR3 DNA reads TGTGCCAGCAGTGAAGGCCCTAGCGGTCGGTTCTCCTACAATGAGCAGTTCTTC. As protein: CASSEGPSGRFSYNEQFF.

This chain's CDR3 is CASSEWSGHSEQYF. The CDR3 DNA reads TGTGCCAGCAGTGAATGGTCAGGACACAGCGAGCAGTACTTC. The chain links TRBV2 to TRBJ2-7; a possible D gene is TRBD1 (5 bases). The germline CDR1 and CDR2 sequences are SNHLY and FYNNEI. Trimming took off 2 bases at V and 6 bases at J, with 14 bases between the two ends. This CDR3 is built from 14 residues.

As DNA, the CDR3 is TGTGCCAGCAGGGTAACAGGAACAAACAATGAGCAGTTCTTC. Its translation is CASRVTGTNNEQFF. The chain is built from TRBV7-9 and TRBJ2-1, with D tentatively TRBD1 (5 bases). Per the germline V gene, CDR1 is SEHNR and CDR2 is FQNEAQ (reference sequence). The CDR3 contains 14 residues. Trimming pared 6 bases from V and 5 bases from J, leaving 14 bases between.

The V and J genes are TRBV5-6 and TRBJ2-7, with TRBD2 matching over 7 bases. The CDR3 has 11 amino acids. Germline CDR1 and CDR2: SGHDT and YYEEEE. Trimming cost V 3 bases and J 12 bases; bases outside gene matches: 6. The CDR3 sequence is CASSWGGVWYF. The DNA of the CDR3 is TGTGCCAGCAGCTGGGGAGGGGTGTGGTACTTC.

Worth noting for this clone: Other DNA sequences within the sample encode an identical CDR3. This rearrangement joins TRBV9 to TRBJ1-1, with D unresolved. CDR1 and CDR2 (germline): SGDLS, YYNGEE. V was clipped by 0 bases and J by 5 bases, with 11 bases between them. This CDR3 spans 14 amino acids. The CDR3 reads CASSVAGVGTEAFF. DNA of the CDR3: TGTGCCAGCAGCGTAGCCGGGGTCGGGACTGAAGCTTTCTTT.